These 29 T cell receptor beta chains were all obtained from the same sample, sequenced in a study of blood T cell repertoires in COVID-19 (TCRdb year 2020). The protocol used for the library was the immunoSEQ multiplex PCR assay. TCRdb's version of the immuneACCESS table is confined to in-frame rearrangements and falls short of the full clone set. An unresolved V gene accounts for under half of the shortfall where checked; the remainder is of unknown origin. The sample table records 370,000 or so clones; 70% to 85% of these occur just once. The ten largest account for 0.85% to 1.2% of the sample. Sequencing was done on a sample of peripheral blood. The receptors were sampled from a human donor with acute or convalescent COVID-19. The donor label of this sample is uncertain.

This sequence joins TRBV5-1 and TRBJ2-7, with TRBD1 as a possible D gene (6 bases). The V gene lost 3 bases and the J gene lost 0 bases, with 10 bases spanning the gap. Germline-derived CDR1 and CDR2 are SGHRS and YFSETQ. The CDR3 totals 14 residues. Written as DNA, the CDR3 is TGCGCCAGCAGCTCAGGGACATACTCCTACGAGCAGTACTTC. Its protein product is CASSSGTYSYEQYF.

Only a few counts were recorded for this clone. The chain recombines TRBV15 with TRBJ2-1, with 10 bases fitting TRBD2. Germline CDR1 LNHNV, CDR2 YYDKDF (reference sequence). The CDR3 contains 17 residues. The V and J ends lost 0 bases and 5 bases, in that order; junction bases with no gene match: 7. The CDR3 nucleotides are TGTGCCACCAGCAGAGATCTTTGGCTAGCGGGAGACAATGAGCAGTTCTTC. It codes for CATSRDLWLAGDNEQFF.

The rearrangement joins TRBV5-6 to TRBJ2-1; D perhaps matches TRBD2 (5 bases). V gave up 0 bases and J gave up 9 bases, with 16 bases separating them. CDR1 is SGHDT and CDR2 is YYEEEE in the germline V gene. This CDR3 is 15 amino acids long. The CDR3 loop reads CASSLDSRVRGEQFF. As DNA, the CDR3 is TGTGCCAGCAGCTTGGATTCGAGGGTTAGAGGTGAGCAGTTCTTC.

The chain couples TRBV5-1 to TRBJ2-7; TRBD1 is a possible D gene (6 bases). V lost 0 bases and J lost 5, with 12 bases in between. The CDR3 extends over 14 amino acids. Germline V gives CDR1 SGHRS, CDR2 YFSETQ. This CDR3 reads CASSLAGVRNEQYF. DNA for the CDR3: TGCGCCAGCAGCTTGGCAGGGGTGAGAAACGAGCAGTACTTC.

The DNA of the CDR3 is TGTGCCAGCAGGCCTGTGGCAGGGGGTGATTCACCCCTCCACTTT. Translating it yields CASRPVAGGDSPLHF. The gene calls are TRBV2 and TRBJ1-6, with 7 bases that match TRBD1. This CDR3 spans 15 amino acids. Per the germline V gene, CDR1 is SNHLY and CDR2 is FYNNEI. V shed 6 bases and J 8 bases; nucleotides not matched to a gene: 10.

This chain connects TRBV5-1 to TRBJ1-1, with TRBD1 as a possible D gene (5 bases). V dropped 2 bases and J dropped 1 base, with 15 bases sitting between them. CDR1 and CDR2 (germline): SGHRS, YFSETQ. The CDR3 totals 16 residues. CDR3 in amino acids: CASSFSPGWENTEAFF. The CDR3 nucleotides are TGCGCCAGCAGCTTTTCGCCAGGGTGGGAGAACACTGAAGCTTTCTTT.

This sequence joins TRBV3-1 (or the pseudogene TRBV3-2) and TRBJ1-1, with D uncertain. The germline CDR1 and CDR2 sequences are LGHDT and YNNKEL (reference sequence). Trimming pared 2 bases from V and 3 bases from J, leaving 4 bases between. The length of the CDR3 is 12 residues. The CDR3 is CASSQLYTEAFF. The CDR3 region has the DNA TGTGCCAGCAGCCAACTTTACACTGAAGCTTTCTTT.

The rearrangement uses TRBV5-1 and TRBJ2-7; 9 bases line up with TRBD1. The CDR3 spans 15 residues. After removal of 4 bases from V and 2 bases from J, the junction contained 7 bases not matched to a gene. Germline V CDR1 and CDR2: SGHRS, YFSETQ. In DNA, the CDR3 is TGCGCCAGCAGCCACGGGACAGGGATCGCCTACGAGCAGTACTTC. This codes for CASSHGTGIAYEQYF.

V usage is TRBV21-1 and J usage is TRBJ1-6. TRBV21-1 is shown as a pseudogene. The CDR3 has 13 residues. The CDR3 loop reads CASSRPGGGPLHF. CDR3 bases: TGTGCCAGCAGCCGGCCCGGCGGTGGACCCCTCCACTTT.

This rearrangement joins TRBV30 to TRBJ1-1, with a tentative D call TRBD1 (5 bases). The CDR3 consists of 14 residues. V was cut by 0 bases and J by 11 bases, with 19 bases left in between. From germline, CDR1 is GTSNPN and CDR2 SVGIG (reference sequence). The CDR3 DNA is TGTGCCTGGAGTGTACAGGCCACCTCGGCGGGGGCTTTCTTT. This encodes CAWSVQATSAGAFF.

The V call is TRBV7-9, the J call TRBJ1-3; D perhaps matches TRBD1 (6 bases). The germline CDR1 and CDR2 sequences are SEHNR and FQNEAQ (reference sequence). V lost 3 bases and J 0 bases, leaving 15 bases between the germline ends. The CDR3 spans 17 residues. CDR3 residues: CASSFPLGGFSGNTIYF. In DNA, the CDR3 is TGTGCCAGCAGCTTCCCCCTAGGGGGTTTCTCTGGAAACACCATATATTTT.

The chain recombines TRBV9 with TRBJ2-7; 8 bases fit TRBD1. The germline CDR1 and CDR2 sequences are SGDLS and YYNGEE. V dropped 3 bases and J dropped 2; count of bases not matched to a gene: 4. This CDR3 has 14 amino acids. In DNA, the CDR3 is TGTGCCAGCAGCGAAGGGACAGGTCCCTACGAGCAGTACTTC. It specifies CASSEGTGPYEQYF.

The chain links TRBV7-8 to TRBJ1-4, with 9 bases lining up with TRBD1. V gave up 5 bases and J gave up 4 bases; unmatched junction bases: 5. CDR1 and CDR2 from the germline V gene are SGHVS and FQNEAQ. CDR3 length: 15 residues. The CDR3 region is CASSVNRGRNEKLFF. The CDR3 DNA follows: TGTGCCAGCAGCGTCAACAGGGGGCGTAATGAAAAACTGTTTTTT.

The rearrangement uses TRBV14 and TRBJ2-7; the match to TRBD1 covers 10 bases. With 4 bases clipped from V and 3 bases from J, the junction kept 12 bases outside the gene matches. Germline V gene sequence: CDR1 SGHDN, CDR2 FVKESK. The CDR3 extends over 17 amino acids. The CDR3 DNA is TGTGCCAGCAGCCGTGCCGGACAGGGGGAATCCTTCTACGAGCAGTACTTC. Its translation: CASSRAGQGESFYEQYF.

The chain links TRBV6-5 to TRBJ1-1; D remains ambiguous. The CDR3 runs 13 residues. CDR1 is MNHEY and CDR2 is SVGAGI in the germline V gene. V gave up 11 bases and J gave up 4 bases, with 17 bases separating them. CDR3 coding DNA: TGTGCCTCCGGAGATTTGACGGGCACTGAAGCTTTCTTT. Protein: CASGDLTGTEAFF.

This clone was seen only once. In DNA, the CDR3 is TGTGCCAGCTCACCAACGCGCGGAGCTAACTATGGCTACACCTTC. This sequence encodes CASSPTRGANYGYTF. The J gene is TRBJ1-2, the V gene TRBV18; no clear D gene. Germline values: CDR1 KGHSH, CDR2 LQKENI. There are 15 residues in the CDR3. With 2 bases removed from V and 0 bases from J, the gap between germline ends came to 10 bases.

The DNA of the CDR3 is TGCGCCAGCAGCGTACCGGGACTAGCGGGAGGCCTTAGGGTAGGAGATACGCAGTATTTT. Its protein is CASSVPGLAGGLRVGDTQYF. This chain connects TRBV5-1 to TRBJ2-3, with 15 nucleotides matching TRBD2. This CDR3 has 20 amino acids. V dropped 4 bases and J dropped 5; count of bases not matched to a gene: 17. The germline V gene encodes CDR1 SGHRS and CDR2 YFSETQ.

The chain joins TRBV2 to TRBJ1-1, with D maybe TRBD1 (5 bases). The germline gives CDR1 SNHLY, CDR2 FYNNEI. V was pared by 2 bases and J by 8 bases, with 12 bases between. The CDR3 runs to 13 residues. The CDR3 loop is CASSEFKGQEAFF. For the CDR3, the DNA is TGTGCCAGCAGTGAATTTAAGGGGCAGGAAGCTTTCTTT.

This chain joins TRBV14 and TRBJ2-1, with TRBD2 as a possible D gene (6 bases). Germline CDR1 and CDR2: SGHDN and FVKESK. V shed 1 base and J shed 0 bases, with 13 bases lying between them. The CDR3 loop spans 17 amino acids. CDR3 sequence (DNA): TGTGCCAGCAGCCAAGTAGGCGGGGCGAGCTCCTACAATGAGCAGTTCTTC. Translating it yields CASSQVGGASSYNEQFF. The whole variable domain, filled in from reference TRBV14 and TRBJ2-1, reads EAGVTQFPSHSVIEKGQTVTLRCDPISGHDNLYWYRRVMGKEIKFLLHFVKESKQDESGMPNNRFLAERTGGTYSTLKVQPAELEDSGVYFCASSQVGGASSYNEQFFGPGTRLTVL.

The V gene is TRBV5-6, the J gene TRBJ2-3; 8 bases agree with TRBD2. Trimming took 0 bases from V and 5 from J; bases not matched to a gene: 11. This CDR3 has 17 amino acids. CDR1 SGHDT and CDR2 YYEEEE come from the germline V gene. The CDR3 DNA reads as TGTGCCAGCAGCTTGGGGCCGGAGGCGGGAGGTAGAGATACGCAGTATTTT. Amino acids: CASSLGPEAGGRDTQYF.

The CDR3 loop is CASSYAGTATYEQYF. The CDR3 DNA sequence: TGTGCCAGCAGTTACGCCGGGACAGCAACCTACGAGCAGTACTTC. The chain recombines TRBV6-5 with TRBJ2-7; 7 positions agree with TRBD1. V dropped 2 bases and J dropped 2; count of bases not matched to a gene: 6. CDR3 size: 15 residues. Looked up from germline, CDR1 is MNHEY and CDR2 is SVGAGI.

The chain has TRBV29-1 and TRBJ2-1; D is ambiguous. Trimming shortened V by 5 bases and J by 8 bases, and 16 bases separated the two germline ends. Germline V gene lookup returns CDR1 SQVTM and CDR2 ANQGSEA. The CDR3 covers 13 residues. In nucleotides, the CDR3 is TGCAGCGTTCGAGGCGTCGGTTTCCATGAGCAGTTCTTC. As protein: CSVRGVGFHEQFF.

Here the CDR3 reads CATTVGGQGRNTEAFF. The CDR3 DNA follows: TGTGCCACCACGGTGGGAGGACAGGGTCGGAACACTGAAGCTTTCTTT. V and J are TRBV5-5 and TRBJ1-1, with TRBD1 matching over 8 bases. Losses at the gene ends were 9 bases for V and 1 base for J; bases not matched to a gene: 14. CDR1 is SGHKS, CDR2 YYEKEE, per germline (reference sequence). The CDR3 runs 16 residues.

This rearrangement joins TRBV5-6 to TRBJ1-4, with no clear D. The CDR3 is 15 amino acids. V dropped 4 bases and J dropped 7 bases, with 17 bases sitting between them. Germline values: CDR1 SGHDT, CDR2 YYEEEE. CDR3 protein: CASSLRAGNTEKLFF. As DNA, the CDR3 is TGTGCCAGCAGCCTGAGAGCGGGGAATACTGAAAAACTGTTTTTT.

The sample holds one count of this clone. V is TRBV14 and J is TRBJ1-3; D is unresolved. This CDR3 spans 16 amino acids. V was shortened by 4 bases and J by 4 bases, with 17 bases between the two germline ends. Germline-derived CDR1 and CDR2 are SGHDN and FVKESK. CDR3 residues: CASSPRSRELGNTIYF. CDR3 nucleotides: TGTGCCAGCAGCCCCCGCAGTCGGGAGCTCGGAAACACCATATATTTT.

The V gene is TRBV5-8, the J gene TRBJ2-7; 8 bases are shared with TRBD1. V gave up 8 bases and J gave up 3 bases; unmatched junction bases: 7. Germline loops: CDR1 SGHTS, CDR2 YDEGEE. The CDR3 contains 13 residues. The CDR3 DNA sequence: TGTGCCAGTTGGACAGGGTACAACTACGAGCAGTACTTC. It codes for CASWTGYNYEQYF.

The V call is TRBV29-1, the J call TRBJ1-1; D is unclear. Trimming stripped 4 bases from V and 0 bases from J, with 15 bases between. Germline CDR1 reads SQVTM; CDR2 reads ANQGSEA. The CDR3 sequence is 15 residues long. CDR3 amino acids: CSVAHKGGLNTEAFF. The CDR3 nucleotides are TGCAGCGTTGCCCACAAGGGAGGGCTGAACACTGAAGCTTTCTTT.

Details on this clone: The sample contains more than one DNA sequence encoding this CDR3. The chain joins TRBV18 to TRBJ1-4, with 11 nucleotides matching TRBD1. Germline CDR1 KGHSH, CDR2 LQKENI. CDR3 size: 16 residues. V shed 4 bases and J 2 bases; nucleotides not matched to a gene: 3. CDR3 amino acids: CASSRDRGTTNEKLFF. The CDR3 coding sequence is TGTGCCAGCTCACGGGACAGGGGGACGACTAATGAAAAACTGTTTTTT.

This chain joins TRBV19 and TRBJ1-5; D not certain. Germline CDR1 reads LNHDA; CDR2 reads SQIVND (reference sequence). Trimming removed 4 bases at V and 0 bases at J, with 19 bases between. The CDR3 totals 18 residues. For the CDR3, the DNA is TGTGCCAGTAGTACCCCGGGCGTCACTGACTATAGCAATCAGCCCCAGCATTTT. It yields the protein CASSTPGVTDYSNQPQHF.